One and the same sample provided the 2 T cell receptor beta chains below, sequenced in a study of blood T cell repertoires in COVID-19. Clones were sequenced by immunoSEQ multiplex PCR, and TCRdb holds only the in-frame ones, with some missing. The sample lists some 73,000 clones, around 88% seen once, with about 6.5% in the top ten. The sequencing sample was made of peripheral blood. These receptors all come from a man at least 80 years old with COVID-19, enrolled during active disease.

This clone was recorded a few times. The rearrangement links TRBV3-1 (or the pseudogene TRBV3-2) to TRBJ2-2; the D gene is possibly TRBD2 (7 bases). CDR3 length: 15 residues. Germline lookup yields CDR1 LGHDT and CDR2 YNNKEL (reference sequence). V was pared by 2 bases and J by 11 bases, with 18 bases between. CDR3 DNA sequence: TGTGCCAGCAGCCAACTGCGGGGGCCCGGTTCTGAGCTGTTTTTT. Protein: CASSQLRGPGSELFF.

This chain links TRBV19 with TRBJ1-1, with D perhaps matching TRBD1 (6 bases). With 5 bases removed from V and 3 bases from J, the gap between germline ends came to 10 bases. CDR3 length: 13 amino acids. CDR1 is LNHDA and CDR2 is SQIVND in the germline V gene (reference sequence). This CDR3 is CASSVYRDTEAFF. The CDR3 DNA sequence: TGTGCCAGTAGTGTCTACAGGGACACTGAAGCTTTCTTT.